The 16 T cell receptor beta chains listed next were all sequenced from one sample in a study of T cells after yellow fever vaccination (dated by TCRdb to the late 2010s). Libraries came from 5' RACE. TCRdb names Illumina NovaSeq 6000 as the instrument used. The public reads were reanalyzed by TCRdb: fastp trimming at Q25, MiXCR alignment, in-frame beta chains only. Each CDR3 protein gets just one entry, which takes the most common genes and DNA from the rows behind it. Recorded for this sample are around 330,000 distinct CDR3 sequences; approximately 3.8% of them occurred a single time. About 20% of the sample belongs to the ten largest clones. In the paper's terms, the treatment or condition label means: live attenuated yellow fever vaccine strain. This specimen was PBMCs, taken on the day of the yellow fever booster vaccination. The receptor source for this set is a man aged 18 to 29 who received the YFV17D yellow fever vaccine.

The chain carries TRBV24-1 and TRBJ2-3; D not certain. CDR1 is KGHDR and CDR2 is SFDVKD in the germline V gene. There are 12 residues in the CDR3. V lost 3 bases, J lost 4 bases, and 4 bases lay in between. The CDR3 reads CATSDRADTQYF. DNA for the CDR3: TGTGCCACCAGTGATCGGGCAGATACGCAGTATTTT.

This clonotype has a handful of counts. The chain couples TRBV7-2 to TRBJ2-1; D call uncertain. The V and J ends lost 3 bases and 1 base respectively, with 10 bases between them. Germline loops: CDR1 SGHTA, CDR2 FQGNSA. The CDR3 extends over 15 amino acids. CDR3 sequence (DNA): TGTGCCAGCAGCTTCTCACCCGTATCCTACAATGAGCAGTTCTTC. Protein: CASSFSPVSYNEQFF.

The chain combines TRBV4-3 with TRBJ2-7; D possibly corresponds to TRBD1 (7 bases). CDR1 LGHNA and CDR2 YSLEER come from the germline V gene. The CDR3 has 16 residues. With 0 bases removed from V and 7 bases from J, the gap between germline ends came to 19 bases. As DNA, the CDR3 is TGCGCCAGCAGCCAAGATGCGGGACAGCTCCCTCGGGAGCAGTACTTC. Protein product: CASSQDAGQLPREQYF.

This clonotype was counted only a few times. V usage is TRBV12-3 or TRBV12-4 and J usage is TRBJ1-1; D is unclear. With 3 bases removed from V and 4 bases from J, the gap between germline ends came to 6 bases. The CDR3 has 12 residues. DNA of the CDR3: TGTGCCAGCAGTTTGCAGAGCACTGAAGCTTTCTTT. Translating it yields CASSLQSTEAFF.

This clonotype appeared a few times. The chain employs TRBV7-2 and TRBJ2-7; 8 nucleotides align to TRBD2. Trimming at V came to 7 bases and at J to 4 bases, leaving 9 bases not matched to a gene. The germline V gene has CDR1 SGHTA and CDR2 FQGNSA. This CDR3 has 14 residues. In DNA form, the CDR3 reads TGTGCCAGCACCGAGCAGGCGGGGGGTTACGAGCAGTACTTC. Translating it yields CASTEQAGGYEQYF.

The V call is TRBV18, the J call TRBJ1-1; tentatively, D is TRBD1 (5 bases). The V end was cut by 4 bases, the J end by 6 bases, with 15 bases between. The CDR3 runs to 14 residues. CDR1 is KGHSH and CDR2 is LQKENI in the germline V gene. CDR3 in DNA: TGTGCCAGCTCACAGAATCAGGGCGGCGCTGAAGCTTTCTTT. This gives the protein CASSQNQGGAEAFF. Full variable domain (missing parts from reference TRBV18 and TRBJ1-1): NAGVMQNPRHLVRRRGQEARLRCSPMKGHSHVYWYRQLPEEGLKFMVYLQKENIIDESGMPKERFSAEFPKEGPSILRIQQVVRGDSAAYFCASSQNQGGAEAFFGQGTRLTVV.

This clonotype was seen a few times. The CDR3 coding sequence is TGTGCCAGCAGATCACAGGGAGATGACTATGGCTACACCTTC. Amino acid sequence: CASRSQGDDYGYTF. This chain joins TRBV14 and TRBJ1-2; weak D call: TRBD1 (6 bases). The germline V gene encodes CDR1 SGHDN and CDR2 FVKESK. Trimming left V 6 bases short and J 3 bases short, with 14 bases between. This CDR3 spans 14 amino acids.

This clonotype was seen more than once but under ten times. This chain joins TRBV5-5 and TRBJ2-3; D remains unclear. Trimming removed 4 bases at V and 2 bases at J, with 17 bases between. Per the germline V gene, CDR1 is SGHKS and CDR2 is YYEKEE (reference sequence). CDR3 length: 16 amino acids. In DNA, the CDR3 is TGTGCCAGCAGCCCCCGAGTTCAGGTTTCCACAGATACGCAGTATTTT. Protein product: CASSPRVQVSTDTQYF.

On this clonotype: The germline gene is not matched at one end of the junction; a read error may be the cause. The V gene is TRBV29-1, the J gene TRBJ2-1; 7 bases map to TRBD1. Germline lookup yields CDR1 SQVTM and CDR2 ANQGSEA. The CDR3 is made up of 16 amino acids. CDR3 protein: CGVTTGVLSSYNEQFF. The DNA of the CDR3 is TGCGGCGTTACTACAGGGGTCCTAAGCTCCTACAATGAGCAGTTCTTC.

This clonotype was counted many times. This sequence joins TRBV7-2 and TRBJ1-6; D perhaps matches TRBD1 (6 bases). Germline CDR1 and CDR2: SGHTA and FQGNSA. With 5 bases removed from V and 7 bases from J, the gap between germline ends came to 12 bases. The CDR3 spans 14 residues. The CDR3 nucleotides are TGTGCCAGCAGCCGCGGACAGCTAAATTCACCCCTCCACTTT. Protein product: CASSRGQLNSPLHF.

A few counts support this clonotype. For the CDR3, the DNA is TGCAGTGCTAGAGCGGGGAACGGAGCTTTCTTT. Protein product: CSARAGNGAFF. The chain joins TRBV20-1 to TRBJ1-1; D call uncertain. Deletions cut 1 base from V and 10 bases from J, with 10 bases between. Germline assignment: CDR1 DFQATT and CDR2 SNEGSKA (reference sequence). The CDR3 totals 11 residues.

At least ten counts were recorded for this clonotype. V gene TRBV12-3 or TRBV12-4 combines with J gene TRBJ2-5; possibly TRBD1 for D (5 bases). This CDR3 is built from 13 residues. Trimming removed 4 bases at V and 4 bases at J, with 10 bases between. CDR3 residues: CASSSQGGETQYF. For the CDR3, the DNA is TGTGCCAGCAGTTCTCAGGGTGGAGAGACCCAGTACTTC.

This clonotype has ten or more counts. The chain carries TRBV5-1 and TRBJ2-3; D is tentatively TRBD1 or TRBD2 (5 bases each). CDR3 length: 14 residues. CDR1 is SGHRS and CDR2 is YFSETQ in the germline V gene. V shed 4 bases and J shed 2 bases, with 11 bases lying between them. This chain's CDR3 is CASSRGDTTDTQYF. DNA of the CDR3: TGCGCCAGCAGCAGAGGGGATACCACAGATACGCAGTATTTT.

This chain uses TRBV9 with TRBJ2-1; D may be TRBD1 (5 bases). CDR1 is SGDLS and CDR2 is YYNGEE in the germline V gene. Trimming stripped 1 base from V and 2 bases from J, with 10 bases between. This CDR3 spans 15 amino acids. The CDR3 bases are TGTGCCAGCAGCGTACAAGGGGATACCTACAATGAGCAGTTCTTC. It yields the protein CASSVQGDTYNEQFF.

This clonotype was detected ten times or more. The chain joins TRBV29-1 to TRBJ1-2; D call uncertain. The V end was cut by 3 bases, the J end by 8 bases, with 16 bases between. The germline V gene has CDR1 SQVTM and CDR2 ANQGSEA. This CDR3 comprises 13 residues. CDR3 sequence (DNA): TGCAGCGTTGACGTTTCGCTTGGTCTAGGCTACACCTTC. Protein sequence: CSVDVSLGLGYTF. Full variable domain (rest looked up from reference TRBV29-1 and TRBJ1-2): SAVISQKPSRDICQRGTSLTIQCQVDSQVTMMFWYRQQPGQSLTLIATANQGSEATYESGFVIDKFPISRPNLTFSTLTVSNMSPEDSSIYLCSVDVSLGLGYTFGSGTRLTVV.

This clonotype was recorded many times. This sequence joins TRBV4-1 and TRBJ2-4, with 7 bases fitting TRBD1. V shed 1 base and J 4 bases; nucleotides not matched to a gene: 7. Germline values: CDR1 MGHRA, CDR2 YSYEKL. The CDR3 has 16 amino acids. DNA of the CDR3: TGCGCCAGCAGCCAAGTCGTCCGGGACAGAAAAAACATTCAGTACTTC. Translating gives CASSQVVRDRKNIQYF.